This T cell receptor (beta chain) was found in a study of T cells in Graves' hyperthyroidism and ophthalmopathy (dated by TCRdb to between 2018 and 2021). About the investigation overall: Peripheral blood samples were taken at initial diagnosis, before any treatment was given. Thyroid tissue and blood T-cell repertoires from six or seven Graves' hyperthyroidism patients were also compared in the study. The roughly 90 discovery patients were divided at random into training and test sets in a 7:3 ratio. Prospective prediction of ophthalmopathy was tested in an independent validation cohort consisting of 18 to 20 hyperthyroidism patients and 17 patients who later progressed to ophthalmopathy. After blood sampling, hyperthyroidism patients were treated with methimazole at a starting dose of 30 mg daily, and ophthalmopathy patients were treated with high-dose intravenous methylprednisolone. A discovery cohort of about 100 patients, 43 with Graves' ophthalmopathy and more than 55 with stable Graves' hyperthyroidism, was used to find distinguishing TCR V-J signatures. The paper reports TCR Vbeta CDR3 sequencing of over 130 peripheral blood samples: 40 or so ophthalmopathy, roughly 80 hyperthyroidism and approximately 17 progressor patients. The investigation overall reported the following: During validation, the model predicted progression to ophthalmopathy a median of about 5.9 months ahead of onset, with around 71% sensitivity and about 72% specificity. Most expanded thyroid clonotypes (frequency above 0.001) were also found in blood, which suggests that blood repertoires may mirror thyroid immune responses. A model built on a 13 V-J signature distinguished ophthalmopathy from stable hyperthyroidism, reaching around 87% sensitivity and under 84% specificity in cross-validation and 80%/75% in testing. Sample size was not statistically predetermined, and blinding of investigators to group allocation was not performed.

TCR beta CDR3 regions were amplified from RNA transcripts. For the first round of RT-PCR on the TCR CDR3, the HTBI primer set was used together with the Qiagen OneStep RT-PCR kit. Libraries were constructed in a second round of multiplex PCR, after which size selection and purification were carried out. Libraries were sequenced paired-end with 100 bp reads on an Illumina HiSeq2000. Per the original workflow: Raw data were processed with SOAPnuke, discarding reads with adapters, uncalled bases, mean Phred below 15, or no exact constant-primer or identifier match. COPE v1.2.5 was used to merge the high-quality paired reads, and each unique nucleotide sequence was defined as a clonotype. Clonotypes were aligned to IMGT TRBV, TRBD and TRBJ reference segments using MiTCR v1.1. The analysis was restricted to V-J combinations with a frequency above 0.0001, which together covered roughly 99% of the repertoires. A TCS score was defined as the ratio of F50 (clonal expansion) to E x V (chaos), with BLOSUM62-based TCRdist applied between CDR3 peptides within each V-J. Welch's t-statistics and random forest reduced fewer than 550 V-J features to 13, which were used in a naive Bayes classifier (R e1071). The public reads were run again by TCRdb, first through fastp at Q25 and then through MiXCR, and only productive beta chains were kept. When rows share a CDR3 protein, they turn into one entry using the most common DNA and genes. TCRdb's processing, not the authors', yielded these V and J calls. Present in this sample are about 580,000 distinct CDR3 sequences, roughly 13% of which were seen just once. The top ten constitute about 5.8% of the sample.

CDR1 and CDR2 (MNHEY, SMNVEV) derive from the germline V gene (reference sequence). The V end loses 0 bases and the J end loses 4 bases, and a stretch of 10 bases separates them. The CDR3 measures 15 amino acids from cysteine to phenylalanine. The CDR3 DNA has 45 bases and is translated from base 1. Hyperthyroidism patients were newly diagnosed, with disease duration under 2 months, and aged 18 to 65 years. Patients with uncontrolled infections, other autoimmune diseases, pregnancy or lactation were excluded. Diagnoses were established on the basis of clinical symptoms, serum thyroxine and TRAb, thyroid ultrasound, and orbital computed tomography. Blood from progressor patients was drawn when they were first diagnosed with hyperthyroidism, before any ophthalmopathy symptoms appeared. PBMCs were separated from under 11 ml of fresh peripheral blood using Ficoll-Paque density gradient centrifugation. Progressor patients were first diagnosed with Graves' hyperthyroidism and then developed ophthalmopathy during follow-up. Total RNA was extracted using Trizol reagent, and RNA quality was assessed on an Agilent 2100 Bioanalyzer.

This clonotype has at least ten counts. The antigen this receptor binds is unknown. Base qualities are not recorded, but no much larger clone differs from it by a single base. The sequenced sample consisted of blood. In this chain, TRBV27 is recombined with TRBJ1-3; no confident D gene assignment can be made. The sequence was collected from a woman in her 30s with Graves' hyperthyroidism that later progressed to Graves' ophthalmopathy. The DNA is TGTGCCAGCAGTTTATCGTGGGGTACCGGAAACACCATATATTTT. It specifies CASSLSWGTGNTIYF.